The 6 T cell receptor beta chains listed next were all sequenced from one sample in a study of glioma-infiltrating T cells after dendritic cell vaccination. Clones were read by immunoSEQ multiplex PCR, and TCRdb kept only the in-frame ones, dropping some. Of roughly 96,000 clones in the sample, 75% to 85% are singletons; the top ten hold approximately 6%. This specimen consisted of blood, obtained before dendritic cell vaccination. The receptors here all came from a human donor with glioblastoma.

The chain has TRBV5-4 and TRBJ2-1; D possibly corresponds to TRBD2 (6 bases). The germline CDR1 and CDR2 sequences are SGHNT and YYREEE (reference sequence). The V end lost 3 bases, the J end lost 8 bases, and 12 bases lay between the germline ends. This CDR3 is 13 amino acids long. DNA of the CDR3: TGTGCCAGCAGCTCGACTAGACTCGATGAGCAGTTCTTC. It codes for CASSSTRLDEQFF. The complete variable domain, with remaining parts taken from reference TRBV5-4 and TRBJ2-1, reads ETGVTQSPTHLIKTRGQQVTLRCSSQSGHNTVSWYQQALGQGPQFIFQYYREEENGRGNFPPRFSGLQFPNYSSELNVNALELDDSALYLCASSSTRLDEQFFGPGTRLTVL.

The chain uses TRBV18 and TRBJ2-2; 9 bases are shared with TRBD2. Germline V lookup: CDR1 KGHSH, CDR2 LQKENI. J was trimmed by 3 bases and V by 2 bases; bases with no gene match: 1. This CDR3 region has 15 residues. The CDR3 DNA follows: TGTGCCAGCTCACCAAGCGGGGGGCACACCGGGGAGCTGTTTTTT. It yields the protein CASSPSGGHTGELFF.

In DNA, the CDR3 is TGTGCCAGCAGCTTACGAGCAGGAGGAGACACTGAAGCTTTCTTT. Translating it yields CASSLRAGGDTEAFF. The chain links TRBV7-2 to TRBJ1-1; D remains unclear. This CDR3 region has 15 residues. Germline loops: CDR1 SGHTA, CDR2 FQGNSA. Trimming shortened V by 2 bases and J by 3 bases, and 13 bases separated the two germline ends.

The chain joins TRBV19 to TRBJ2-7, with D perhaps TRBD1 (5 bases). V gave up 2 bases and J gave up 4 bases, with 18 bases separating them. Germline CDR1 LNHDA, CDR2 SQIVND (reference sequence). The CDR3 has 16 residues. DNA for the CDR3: TGTGCCAGTAGTATAACTTTAGGGGCGCTTGGGTACGAGCAGTACTTC. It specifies CASSITLGALGYEQYF.

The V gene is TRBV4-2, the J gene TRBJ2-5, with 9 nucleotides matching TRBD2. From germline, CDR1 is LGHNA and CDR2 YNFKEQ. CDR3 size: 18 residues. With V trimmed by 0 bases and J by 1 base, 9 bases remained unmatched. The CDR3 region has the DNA TGTGCCAGCAGCCAAGATCCGTATGGCGGGGGGGCCCAAGAGACCCAGTACTTC. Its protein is CASSQDPYGGGAQETQYF.

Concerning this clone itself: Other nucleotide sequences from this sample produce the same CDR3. This CDR3 reads CATSSLAGGWNEQFF. The CDR3 DNA reads as TGTGCCACCAGCAGTCTTGCGGGGGGATGGAATGAGCAGTTCTTC. This chain joins TRBV15 and TRBJ2-1; 8 nucleotides match TRBD2. The CDR3 runs to 15 residues. The germline V gene has CDR1 LNHNV and CDR2 YYDKDF (reference sequence). Trimming took 3 bases from V and 7 from J; bases not matched to a gene: 8.